The clone carrying this TCR beta chain was seen only once. Its specificity is not known. This entry is derived from a study of cytomegalovirus exposure and HLA in healthy donors. Regarding the study as a whole: Links to common viral pathogens appeared, in a later analysis, for several of the most significant clusters. The majority of CMV-associated TCR beta chains were reported as apparently HLA-restricted in a later analysis.

The primer mix had 60 Vbeta and 13 Jbeta primers. The method was immunoSEQ multiplex PCR; TCRdb's version includes in-frame clones alone and lacks a portion of them. The data show about 120,000 clones, with around 69% seen just once and approximately 8.5% held by the top ten. V lost 6 bases, J lost 1 base, and 19 bases lay in between. CDR1 and CDR2 from the germline V gene are SGHRS and YFSETQ. The CDR3 runs to 16 residues. This sequence joins TRBV5-1 and TRBJ1-1, with D possibly being TRBD1 (6 bases). This clonotype was obtained from a woman between 40 and 55 years old in good health and CMV-seropositive. Input material: PBMCs. CDR3 DNA sequence: TGCGCCAGCACCCCATCCGGGGGCGGGAGGAACACTGAAGCTTTCTTT. This translates into CASTPSGGGRNTEAFF.